Shown below are 3 T cell receptor beta chains from a single sample sequenced in a study of T and B cells in COVID-19 patients. Blood genomic DNA input for TRB amplification was about 250-550 ng. BIOMED2 TRB-A/B primer pools were used in multiplex TRB PCR. TCRdb fed the multiplex PCR reads into MiXCR, producing one record per CDR3 protein. The repertoire includes roughly 13,000 distinct CDR3 sequences, roughly 30% of them detected once, and around 6.8% sits in the top ten. Material: blood. Every receptor here comes from a human donor who had recovered from COVID-19.

Many counts were recorded for this clonotype. The V and J genes are TRBV6-5 and TRBJ2-7, with 8 bases lining up with TRBD1. CDR1 and CDR2 from the germline V gene are MNHEY and SVGAGI. The junction had 10 bases not matched to a gene; V was cut back by 2 bases and J by 1 base. The CDR3 runs 17 residues. Here the CDR3 reads CASSYPAGQGNSYEQYF. CDR3 sequence (DNA): TGTGCCAGCAGTTACCCCGCCGGACAGGGCAATTCCTACGAGCAGTACTTC.

This rearrangement joins TRBV30 to TRBJ1-4, with D possibly TRBD1 on 5 matching bases. The CDR3 has 16 amino acids. Germline V gene data show CDR1 as GTSNPN and CDR2 as SVGIG (reference sequence). Between the trimmed V and J ends, which lost 0 bases and 10 bases, there was a span of 21 bases. CDR3 in DNA: TGTGCCTGGAGTGTACCACGCCGGGACTCCGGTGGAAAACTGTTTTTT. Amino acids: CAWSVPRRDSGGKLFF.

This clonotype counts as medium-sized. V gene TRBV11-1 combines with J gene TRBJ2-1; D might be TRBD2 (6 bases). CDR1 and CDR2 (germline): SGHAT, FQDESV (reference sequence). Trimming shortened V by 0 bases and J by 0 bases, and 12 bases separated the two germline ends. The length of the CDR3 is 17 residues. The CDR3 protein is CASSLALAGFSYNEQFF. CDR3 DNA sequence: TGTGCCAGCAGCTTAGCTTTGGCGGGGTTCTCCTACAATGAGCAGTTCTTC. The whole variable domain, filled in from reference TRBV11-1 and TRBJ2-1, reads EAEVAQSPRYKITEKSQAVAFWCDPISGHATLYWYRQILGQGPELLVQFQDESVVDDSQLPKDRFSAERLKGVDSTLKIQPAELGDSAMYLCASSLALAGFSYNEQFFGPGTRLTVL.